The 25 T cell receptor beta chains in this list originate from one sample, sequenced in a study of technical replicates of blood from several donors (dated by TCRdb to 2017 to 2019). Library method: the immunoSEQ multiplex PCR assay. TCRdb carries this immuneACCESS record with in-frame sequences only. Its versions omit some clonotypes, under half of them owing to an unresolved V gene in the studies checked, with the rest unexplained. Recorded for this sample are about 58,000 clones; over 85% of them occurred a single time. The ten largest clonotypes hold less than 3.5% of the sample. The material sequenced was PBMCs. These receptor sequences come from a human donor in good health. Some clones in this sample may be carry-over from other donors' samples.

This clone was picked up a small number of times. The chain links TRBV6-5 to TRBJ2-7; D might be TRBD1 (5 bases). Germline CDR1 is MNHEY and CDR2 is SVGAGI. V lost 0 bases to trimming and J lost 3 bases, with 15 bases between them. This CDR3 spans 16 amino acids. This CDR3 is CASSYSVTGSLYEQYF. Here the CDR3 DNA reads TGTGCCAGCAGTTACTCCGTCACAGGTAGCCTCTACGAGCAGTACTTC.

The J gene is TRBJ2-7, the V gene TRBV27, with D unresolved. The CDR3 is made up of 11 amino acids. Germline CDR1 MNHEY, CDR2 SMNVEV (reference sequence). V was cut by 1 base and J by 5 bases, with 3 bases left in between. The CDR3 DNA sequence: TGTGCCAGCAGTTTATATAACGAGCAGTACTTC. Translating gives CASSLYNEQYF.

This clone has just a few counts. In nucleotides, the CDR3 is TGTGCCAGCCCGGGAGAGACGGTCAGTCAGCCCCAGCATTTT. Amino acid sequence: CASPGETVSQPQHF. V gene TRBV6-1 combines with J gene TRBJ1-5, with unresolved D. Germline CDR1 MNHNS, CDR2 SASEGT. Trimming removed 8 bases at V and 6 bases at J, with 17 bases between. The CDR3 loop spans 14 amino acids.

The chain recombines TRBV11-3 with TRBJ2-2; no reliable D call. The CDR3 sequence is 17 residues long. V lost 4 bases and J 1 base, leaving 16 bases between the germline ends. Germline values: CDR1 SGHNT, CDR2 YENEEA. This CDR3 is CASSSSPINKNTGELFF. For the CDR3, the DNA is TGTGCCAGCAGCTCAAGTCCCATCAACAAGAACACCGGGGAGCTGTTTTTT.

The chain joins TRBV2 to TRBJ1-1; 8 bases align to TRBD1. With V trimmed by 6 bases and J by 0 bases, 3 bases remained unmatched. The CDR3 length is 14 residues. CDR1 and CDR2 (germline): SNHLY, FYNNEI. CDR3 protein: CASSEDRVNTEAFF. CDR3 bases: TGTGCCAGCAGCGAGGACAGGGTGAACACTGAAGCTTTCTTT.

The chain links TRBV7-9 to TRBJ2-3, with 13 nucleotides matching TRBD2. This CDR3 spans 17 amino acids. Germline CDR1 and CDR2: SEHNR and FQNEAQ (reference sequence). V lost 5 bases to trimming and J lost 1 base; unmatched junction nucleotides: 6. The CDR3 nucleotides read TGTGCCAGCAGCCAAGTCACTAGCGGGAGGGGCACAGATACGCAGTATTTT. This gives the protein CASSQVTSGRGTDTQYF.

This chain links TRBV9 with TRBJ1-3; D not resolved. Germline V gene lookup returns CDR1 SGDLS and CDR2 YYNGEE. Trimming stripped 2 bases from V and 2 bases from J, with 8 bases between. This CDR3 is 14 amino acids long. The CDR3 nucleotides read TGTGCCAGCAGCGTTGAGGGCCCTGGAAACACCATATATTTT. Its translation: CASSVEGPGNTIYF.

This sequence joins TRBV7-8 and TRBJ1-2; D ambiguous. V lost 5 bases, J lost 1 base, and 11 bases lay in between. From germline, CDR1 is SGHVS and CDR2 FQNEAQ. The CDR3 extends over 14 amino acids. Written as DNA, the CDR3 is TGTGCCAGCAGCCCCGTGTTGAGTAACTATGGCTACACCTTC. Its translation: CASSPVLSNYGYTF.

As DNA, the CDR3 is TGTGCCAGCAGCCAACGGGGTCGGAGCTCTCAAGAGACCCAGTACTTC. Translating gives CASSQRGRSSQETQYF. V gene TRBV14 combines with J gene TRBJ2-5; TRBD2 is a possible D gene (5 bases). CDR1 and CDR2 (germline): SGHDN, FVKESK. Trimming left V 2 bases short and J 2 bases short, with 15 bases between. The CDR3 loop spans 16 amino acids.

The rearrangement links TRBV7-2 to TRBJ2-5; 7 bases agree with TRBD2. This CDR3 is 15 amino acids long. CDR1 is SGHTA, CDR2 FQGNSA, per germline. With V trimmed by 0 bases and J by 5 bases, 6 bases remained unmatched. The CDR3 DNA sequence: TGTGCCAGCAGCTTAGCTCTTCTAGCGGACGAGACCCAGTACTTC. This gives the protein CASSLALLADETQYF. The full variable domain, completed using reference TRBV7-2 and TRBJ2-5, is GAGVSQSPSNKVTEKGKDVELRCDPISGHTALYWYRQSLGQGLEFLIYFQGNSAPDKSGLPSDRFSAERTGGSVSTLTIQRTQQEDSAVYLCASSLALLADETQYFGPGTRLLVL.

This chain uses TRBV7-3 with TRBJ2-6; TRBD1 is a possible D gene (6 bases). Germline loops: CDR1 SGHTA, CDR2 FQGTGA. V lost 5 bases, J lost 2 bases, and 10 bases lay in between. CDR3 size: 15 residues. The CDR3 DNA sequence: TGTGCCAGCAGCCGGGCAGGGGCTGGGGCCAACGTCCTGACTTTC. Amino acid sequence: CASSRAGAGANVLTF.

This chain uses TRBV7-2 with TRBJ2-3; D is possibly TRBD1 (8 bases). The V gene lost 5 bases and the J gene lost 0 bases, with 15 bases spanning the gap. The CDR3 extends over 16 amino acids. Germline lookup yields CDR1 SGHTA and CDR2 FQGNSA. DNA for the CDR3: TGTGCCAGCAGCCGGGGGGACAGGCGGAGCACAGATACGCAGTATTTT. It codes for CASSRGDRRSTDTQYF.

The chain employs TRBV5-6 and TRBJ1-1; possible D gene TRBD1, 6 bases. CDR3 size: 16 residues. Per germline, CDR1 SGHDT and CDR2 YYEEEE. The V end lost 4 bases, the J end lost 5 bases, and 21 bases lay between the germline ends. CDR3 sequence reads: CASSAQGRGLGTEAFF. CDR3 sequence (DNA): TGTGCCAGCAGCGCGCAGGGGCGCGGGTTAGGGACTGAAGCTTTCTTT.

The CDR3 here is CASSRSTTGSTDTQYF. CDR3 coding DNA: TGCGCCAGCAGCCGATCCACGACAGGGTCTACAGATACGCAGTATTTT. The J gene is TRBJ2-3, the V gene TRBV5-1, with 7 nucleotides matching TRBD1. Trimming removed 4 bases from V and 3 bases from J; junction bases left unmatched: 11. This CDR3 has 16 residues. The germline gives CDR1 SGHRS, CDR2 YFSETQ.

The chain links TRBV7-2 to TRBJ2-7; 9 nucleotides agree with TRBD1. V lost 4 bases and J lost 4; bases outside the gene matches: 5. CDR1 is SGHTA, CDR2 FQGNSA, per germline. There are 14 residues in the CDR3. The CDR3 DNA reads as TGTGCCAGCAGCTCCGGGACAGGGAAGTACGAGCAGTACTTC. This gives the protein CASSSGTGKYEQYF.

The gene calls are TRBV10-3 and TRBJ2-7; 8 nucleotides line up with TRBD2. The junction had 7 bases not matched to a gene; V was cut back by 10 bases and J by 5 bases. The CDR3 spans 12 residues. Germline CDR1 is ENHRY and CDR2 is SYGVKD. The CDR3 loop is CATNPGGDEQYF. Here the CDR3 DNA reads TGTGCCACCAACCCCGGGGGGGACGAGCAGTACTTC.

V is TRBV2 and J is TRBJ2-1; the match to TRBD2 covers 14 bases. This CDR3 region has 13 residues. Losses at the gene ends were 7 bases for V and 15 bases for J; bases not matched to a gene: 8. In germline, CDR1 is SNHLY, CDR2 FYNNEI. CDR3 protein: CASNLGTSGGLFF. The CDR3, as DNA: TGTGCCAGCAACCTCGGGACTAGCGGGGGCCTGTTCTTC.

CDR3 in DNA: TGTGCCAGCAAAAAGGGGACTAGCGGGCAAGAGACCCAGTACTTC. As protein: CASKKGTSGQETQYF. The chain joins TRBV6-1 to TRBJ2-5, with 12 bases that match TRBD2. The germline V gene encodes CDR1 MNHNS and CDR2 SASEGT. V was pared by 7 bases and J by 2 bases, with 5 bases of the junction left unmatched. The CDR3 is 15 amino acids.

The genes are TRBV7-9 and TRBJ1-4; TRBD1 might be the D (6 bases). V was cut by 5 bases and J by 4 bases, with 17 bases left in between. Germline-derived CDR1 and CDR2 are SEHNR and FQNEAQ (reference sequence). CDR3 length: 16 residues. The CDR3 sequence: CASSQRAGAINEKLFF. Here the CDR3 DNA reads TGTGCCAGCAGCCAGCGTGCGGGGGCTATTAATGAAAAACTGTTTTTT.

The chain joins TRBV9 to TRBJ2-1; weak D call: TRBD1 (6 bases). The CDR3 has 17 amino acids. Germline CDR1 and CDR2: SGDLS and YYNGEE. V lost 3 bases and J 3 bases, leaving 19 bases between the germline ends. The CDR3 reads CASSGNNPGQRYNEQFF. DNA of the CDR3: TGTGCCAGCAGCGGAAATAACCCGGGACAACGCTACAATGAGCAGTTCTTC.

This clone was counted a few times. The chain recombines TRBV5-1 with TRBJ1-1; D is undetermined. With 0 bases removed from V and 0 bases from J, the gap between germline ends came to 12 bases. Germline V gene sequence: CDR1 SGHRS, CDR2 YFSETQ. This CDR3 is 16 amino acids long. CDR3 amino acids: CASSLGRGRMNTEAFF. CDR3 DNA: TGCGCCAGCAGCTTGGGGCGGGGTAGAATGAACACTGAAGCTTTCTTT.

The chain uses TRBV4-3 and TRBJ2-7, with TRBD1 identical over 8 bases. The CDR3 extends over 15 amino acids. CDR1 is LGHNA, CDR2 YSLEER, per germline. The J segment lost 4 bases and the V segment lost 0 bases, leaving 5 bases of the junction unmatched. Written as DNA, the CDR3 is TGCGCCAGCAGCCAAGATGCAGGGGGCTGGTACGAGCAGTACTTC. Translation: CASSQDAGGWYEQYF.

The J gene is TRBJ2-1, the V gene TRBV18; 12 nucleotides line up with TRBD1. The CDR3 covers 14 residues. The germline V gene has CDR1 KGHSH and CDR2 LQKENI. Trimming at V came to 5 bases and at J to 14 bases, leaving 10 bases not matched to a gene. As DNA, the CDR3 is TGTGCCAGCTCAGCATCGGGACAGGGGGCCGCGGAGTTCTTC. Its protein product is CASSASGQGAAEFF.

This clone appeared a single time. The rearrangement links TRBV29-1 to TRBJ2-2, with 8 bases aligning to TRBD2. Trimming removed 5 bases from V and 5 bases from J; junction bases left unmatched: 10. Germline V lookup: CDR1 SQVTM, CDR2 ANQGSEA. The CDR3 spans 15 residues. The CDR3 loop reads CSVKPGRGDTGELFF. The CDR3 nucleotides are TGCAGCGTTAAACCTGGGCGGGGGGATACCGGGGAGCTGTTTTTT.

This clone was seen only once. This chain links TRBV5-1 with TRBJ2-5, with D perhaps matching TRBD1 (6 bases). Germline CDR1 reads SGHRS; CDR2 reads YFSETQ. CDR3 length: 18 amino acids. Trimming pared 1 base from V and 2 bases from J, leaving 21 bases between. Here the CDR3 DNA reads TGCGCCAGCAGCTTGTTGGGAACGAGAGACAGGAATCAAGAGACCCAGTACTTC. Protein product: CASSLLGTRDRNQETQYF. Filled out from reference TRBV5-1 and TRBJ2-5, the complete variable domain reads KAGVTQTPRYLIKTRGQQVTLSCSPISGHRSVSWYQQTPGQGLQFLFEYFSETQRNKGNFPGRFSGRQFSNSRSEMNVSTLELGDSALYLCASSLLGTRDRNQETQYFGPGTRLLVL.